This T cell receptor beta chain was retrieved from a study of blood T cell repertoires in COVID-19. This CDR3 is 14 amino acids long. J lost 8 bases, V lost 4 bases, and 6 bases had no gene match. Germline CDR1 and CDR2: SGHRS and YFSETQ. This table comes from immunoSEQ multiplex PCR, and its TCRdb copy is limited to in-frame clones, with some not included. The repertoire holds over 30,000 clones, with over 70% as singletons. Material: peripheral blood. This receptor was taken from a human donor in a cohort sampled during active COVID-19. The gene calls are TRBV5-1 and TRBJ1-6, with 7 bases identical to TRBD1. In DNA, the CDR3 is TGCGCCAGCAGCGACGACAGGGAAGATTCACCCCTCCACTTT. It specifies CASSDDREDSPLHF.